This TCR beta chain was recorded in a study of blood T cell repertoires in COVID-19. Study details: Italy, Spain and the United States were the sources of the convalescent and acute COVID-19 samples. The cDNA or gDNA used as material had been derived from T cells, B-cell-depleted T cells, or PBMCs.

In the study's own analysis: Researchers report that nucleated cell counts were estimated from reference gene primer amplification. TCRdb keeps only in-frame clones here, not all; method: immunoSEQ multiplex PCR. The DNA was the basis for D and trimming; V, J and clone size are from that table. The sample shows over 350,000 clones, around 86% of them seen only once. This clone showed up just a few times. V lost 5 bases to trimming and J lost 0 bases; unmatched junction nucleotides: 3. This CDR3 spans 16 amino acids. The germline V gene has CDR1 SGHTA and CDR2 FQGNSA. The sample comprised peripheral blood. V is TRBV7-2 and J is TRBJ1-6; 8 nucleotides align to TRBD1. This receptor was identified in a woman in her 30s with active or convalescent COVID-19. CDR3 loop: CASSRGQGSYNSPLHF. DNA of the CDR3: TGTGCCAGCAGCCGTGGACAGGGCTCCTATAATTCACCCCTCCACTTT.